This T cell receptor beta chain was recovered during a study of OX40 agonist ivuxolimab in advanced cancers. Trimming left V 5 bases short and J 6 bases short, with 8 bases between. The germline gives CDR1 SEHNR, CDR2 FQNEAQ (reference sequence). The CDR3 covers 12 residues. Regarding the study as a whole: Certain nonresponding patients likewise had low normalized T-cell clonal expansion. People who partly responded at 0.1-3.0 mg/kg had some of the least clonal expansion seen. Dose levels from 0.1 to 3.0 mg/kg saw CD4+ and CD8+ blood T cells expand clonally by week 6.

Only in-frame clones appear in the TCRdb table, and some are missing; sequencing was by immunoSEQ multiplex PCR. The sample has about 95,000 clones; around 82% are singletons. With respect to this clone: Its target is unknown.

The sample here was CD4+ or CD8+ T cells sorted from blood, taken in a trial of the OX40 agonist ivuxolimab. The receptor comes from an adult with an advanced solid tumor such as melanoma, head and neck, liver or kidney cancer. The chain combines TRBV7-9 with TRBJ2-1, with D possibly being TRBD1 (5 bases). The CDR3 sequence: CASSPQVNEQFF. The CDR3 DNA follows: TGTGCCAGCAGCCCACAGGTCAATGAGCAGTTCTTC. The whole variable domain, filled in from reference TRBV7-9 and TRBJ2-1, reads DTGVSQNPRHKITKRGQNVTFRCDPISEHNRLYWYRQTLGQGPEFLTYFQNEAQLEKSRLLSDRFSAERPKGSFSTLEIQRTEQGDSAMYLCASSPQVNEQFFGPGTRLTVL.